This T cell receptor beta chain appears in the sequencing data of a study of T cell responses to AZD1222 COVID-19 vaccine. Overall study results and limits: AZD1222 recipients seropositive at baseline numbered only six. Targeting of unmutated variant regions was reportedly seen in nearly half of spike-specific TCRs. At 160-218 and 743-854, vaccine-associated CD4 TCRs were dominant, and they spanned spike.

Generated by immunoSEQ multiplex PCR, the TCRdb table keeps only in-frame clones and is missing some. Of about 130,000 clones in the sample, roughly 90% were seen once. Of note for this clone: Its specificity is not known.

CDR1 is SQVTM, CDR2 ANQGSEA, per germline. CDR3 length equals 13 residues. The V and J ends lost 4 bases and 2 bases respectively, with 11 bases between them. Analysis merged second doses at about 4 or about 12 weeks. The chain employs TRBV29-1 and TRBJ2-5, with D possibly TRBD2 on 6 matching bases. The sequence came from an adult who received the AZD1222 COVID-19 vaccine. The input for sequencing was peripheral blood, taken 28 days after the second AZD1222 dose. The CDR3 region has the DNA TGCAGCGTTGCGGGGGTCCCTCAAGAGACCCAGTACTTC. This sequence encodes CSVAGVPQETQYF.